These T cell receptor beta chains were read from a single sample in a study of blood T cell repertoires in COVID-19. Profiling relied on immunoSEQ multiplex PCR, and the TCRdb table lists in-frame clones only, not all of them. Of some 260,000 clones listed, around nine tenths are singletons. The sample was peripheral blood. The source of these receptors is a woman in her forties who had recovered from COVID-19. Each CDR3 is given with its conserved first and last residue. The order of the fields is D gene, J gene, clone size, V gene, CDR3 protein, CDR3 DNA. D genes are given only for firm matches. For some rows the clone size is stated as once, few or many, or as a class when expanded; others skip it.

>-|TRBJ2-7|-|TRBV6-6
CASSYSGKDNEQYF
TGTGCCAGCAGTTATTCAGGGAAGGATAACGAGCAGTACTTC
>TRBD1|TRBJ2-7|-|TRBV3-1/TRBV3-2
CASSQVPDRDAEQYF
TGTGCCAGCAGCCAAGTGCCCGACAGGGACGCCGAGCAGTACTTC
>TRBD2|TRBJ2-4|-|TRBV4-3
CASSQEVGREDVTKNIQYF
TGCGCCAGCAGCCAAGAAGTCGGTCGGGAGGATGTAACCAAAAACATTCAGTACTTC
>-|TRBJ2-7|few|TRBV29-1
CSVAVGSGTEQYF
TGCAGCGTTGCGGTCGGTAGCGGTACAGAGCAGTACTTC
>TRBD2|TRBJ2-1|-|TRBV5-8
CASSFRIGTSGRDEQFF
TGTGCCAGCAGCTTTCGCATTGGGACTAGCGGGAGGGATGAGCAGTTCTTC
>TRBD2|TRBJ2-7|-|TRBV10-3
CAISDIGLAGEQYF
TGTGCCATCAGTGATATTGGACTAGCGGGAGAGCAGTACTTC
>-|TRBJ2-7|-|TRBV7-3
CASSVPGQYF
TGTGCCAGCAGCGTACCGGGGCAGTACTTC
>TRBD2|TRBJ2-7|-|TRBV5-6
CASSLREGSNEQYF
TGTGCCAGCAGCCTCCGGGAGGGCTCCAACGAGCAGTACTTC
>-|TRBJ2-7|-|TRBV5-5
CASSSVPGVGYEQYF
TGTGCCAGCAGCTCCGTCCCGGGAGTGGGCTACGAGCAGTACTTC
>-|TRBJ1-2|-|TRBV11-2
CASSLDRTNYGYTF
TGTGCCAGCAGCTTAGACAGGACTAACTATGGCTACACCTTC
>TRBD2|TRBJ2-1|once|TRBV24-1
CATSDVLAGGPAYNEQFF
TGTGCCACCAGTGACGTCCTAGCGGGAGGGCCAGCTTACAATGAGCAGTTCTTC
>-|TRBJ1-2|-|TRBV7-8
CASSLSSVYGYTF
TGTGCCAGCAGCTTATCGAGTGTCTATGGCTACACCTTC
>-|TRBJ1-3|-|TRBV20-1
CSASEGRENTIYF
TGCAGTGCTAGTGAGGGGAGGGAAAACACCATATATTTT
>-|TRBJ2-5|once|TRBV18
CASSGGLGETQYF
TGTGCCAGCTCGGGGGGGCTGGGCGAGACCCAGTACTTC
>TRBD1|TRBJ1-6|-|TRBV15
CATSRDRDRSYSPLHF
TGTGCCACCAGCAGAGATCGGGACAGGTCCTATTCACCCCTCCACTTT
>TRBD2|TRBJ2-7|-|TRBV3-1/TRBV3-2
CASSLGLAGDPYEQYF
TGTGCCAGCAGCTTGGGACTAGCGGGGGACCCCTACGAGCAGTACTTC
>TRBD1|TRBJ1-5|-|TRBV28
CASSLQGAGGNQPQHF
TGTGCCAGCAGCCTACAGGGGGCAGGCGGCAATCAGCCCCAGCATTTT
>-|TRBJ1-5|-|TRBV7-9
CASSEGESNQPQHF
TGTGCCAGCAGCGAAGGAGAGAGCAATCAGCCCCAGCATTTT
>TRBD1|TRBJ2-2|-|TRBV6-5
CASSYSGTANTGELFF
TGTGCCAGCAGTTACTCCGGGACAGCGAACACCGGGGAGCTGTTTTTT
>TRBD2|TRBJ2-3|-|TRBV5-1
CASSFLRGNTDTQYF
TGCGCCAGCAGCTTTTTGCGGGGGAACACAGATACGCAGTATTTT
>TRBD1|TRBJ1-1|-|TRBV30
CAWSAGTVTEAFF
TGTGCCTGGAGTGCTGGGACAGTCACTGAAGCTTTCTTT
>-|TRBJ2-3|-|TRBV5-6
CASSPGTGFTDTQYF
TGTGCCAGCAGCCCAGGGACTGGATTCACAGATACGCAGTATTTT